The present entry profiles one T cell receptor beta chain with its context. These data are taken from a study of control samples from healthy donors and cancer patients. CDR3 size: 15 residues. Deletions cut 1 base from V and 5 bases from J, with 15 bases between. In germline, CDR1 is SGHNT, CDR2 YYREEE (reference sequence). Here immunoSEQ multiplex PCR was the method, and the copy in TCRdb shows in-frame clones only, minus some. Here the sample spans roughly 150,000 clones, over 90% being singletons. The clonotype comes from a man in his forties or fifties in good health. Sequenced input: blood. The chain links TRBV5-4 to TRBJ2-5, with D perhaps matching TRBD1 (7 bases). The CDR3 coding sequence is TGTGCCAGCAGCTTGAGCAGGGGGAGGCGGGAGACCCAGTACTTC. Protein sequence: CASSLSRGRRETQYF.